The 22 T cell receptor beta chains in this list originate from one sample, sequenced in a study of CXCR3-negative and CXCR3-positive naive CD8 T cells. In preparing the TRB cDNA libraries, 5' RACE with UMI labels was used. TCRdb reprocessed the 5' RACE reads and reports one entry per CDR3 protein, with no DNA. The table lists about 92,000 distinct CDR3 sequences. These receptors' antigens are unknown. Study results and caveats: Naive cells positive for CXCR3 carried more hydrophobic TRB CDR3s than CXCR3-negative ones.

Material for sequencing was naive CXCR3+ CD8+ T cells from blood. Noted subset: CD45RO-CCR7+CD27+CD95- naive CD8+ T cells expressing CXCR3 (TNR3+). The origin of the receptors is a human donor in good health. Some clones in this sample may be carry-over from other donors' samples.

The chain couples TRBV6-5 to TRBJ2-1; TCRdb's assignment of TRBD2 cannot be checked, as there is no DNA. Germline CDR1 MNHEY, CDR2 SVGAGI. The CDR3 sequence is 16 residues long. The CDR3 reads CASSLGLAGGYNEQFF.

The J gene is TRBJ1-5, the V gene TRBV14. Per germline, CDR1 SGHDN and CDR2 FVKESK. This CDR3 has 13 residues. CDR3 sequence reads: CASSQFRNQPQHF.

This chain uses TRBV29-1 with TRBJ2-3; the TCRdb D gene call, TRBD1, has no DNA to confirm it. Per the germline V gene, CDR1 is SQVTM and CDR2 is ANQGSEA. The CDR3 length is 15 residues. The CDR3 sequence is CSVAPGTGGADTQYF.

The gene calls are TRBV29-1 and TRBJ2-2; absent DNA, TCRdb's TRBD1 call cannot be checked. This CDR3 has 15 residues. Looked up from germline, CDR1 is SQVTM and CDR2 is ANQGSEA. CDR3 residues: CSAFNGHANTGELFF.

The chain carries TRBV12-3 or TRBV12-4 and TRBJ1-2. CDR3 length: 16 amino acids. The CDR3 spells CASSLTSWQPRDGYTF.

V and J are TRBV7-3 and TRBJ1-1. Germline V gene data show CDR1 as SGHTA and CDR2 as FQGTGA. CDR3 size: 15 residues. CDR3: CASSLSHNQERRAFF.

This chain joins TRBV4-3 and TRBJ2-2. The CDR3 runs 16 residues. Germline V CDR1 and CDR2: LGHNA, YSLEER. The CDR3 reads CASSQDTLSGTGELFF.

This sequence joins TRBV7-9 and TRBJ1-6. The CDR3 runs to 15 residues. CDR1 and CDR2 (germline): SEHNR, FQNEAQ (reference sequence). The CDR3 region is CASSLRALGNSPLHF.

This chain connects TRBV27 to TRBJ2-7. CDR3 length equals 11 residues. Germline V gene lookup returns CDR1 MNHEY and CDR2 SMNVEV (reference sequence). CDR3 in amino acids: CASSFGYEQYF.

The chain joins TRBV5-1 to TRBJ1-1. This CDR3 comprises 12 residues. Germline-derived CDR1 and CDR2 are SGHRS and YFSETQ. CDR3 sequence reads: CASTSDRTEAFF.

The chain combines TRBV24-1 with TRBJ2-1; TCRdb indicates TRBD1, and absent DNA this call remains unverified. This CDR3 contains 16 residues. Germline V gene sequence: CDR1 KGHDR, CDR2 SFDVKD. The CDR3 sequence: CATSDSTGSPYNEQFF.

This rearrangement joins TRBV28 to TRBJ2-5. The V gene's germline CDR1 is MDHEN and CDR2 SYDVKM. There are 14 residues in the CDR3. CDR3 residues: CASSFTANQETQYF.

The gene calls are TRBV12-3 or TRBV12-4 and TRBJ1-2; TCRdb names TRBD1, which stays unverified in the absence of DNA. The CDR3 runs to 15 residues. The CDR3 reads CASSLAGTGNYGYTF.

The chain combines TRBV29-1 with TRBJ2-7; TCRdb's D call, TRBD2, is unchecked because there is no DNA. The germline CDR1 and CDR2 sequences are SQVTM and ANQGSEA. The CDR3 length is 13 residues. CDR3 sequence: CSASGTSPAEQYF.

The CDR3 protein is CASSPGFGGGNEQFF. The chain employs TRBV7-2 and TRBJ2-1; there is no DNA to check the TCRdb D call of TRBD1. The CDR3 extends over 15 amino acids. CDR1 and CDR2 (germline): SGHTA, FQGNSA.

J is TRBJ2-5 and V is TRBV7-2; TCRdb's D call of TRBD2 is untestable without DNA. This CDR3 region has 12 residues. CDR1 and CDR2 (germline): SGHTA, FQGNSA. CDR3 sequence reads: CASRGGGETQYF.

The V gene is TRBV12-3 or TRBV12-4, the J gene TRBJ2-1; no DNA is available, so the TRBD1 call from TCRdb remains unchecked. The CDR3 runs 15 residues. This CDR3 is CASSLWGELNNEQFF.

This rearrangement joins TRBV11-2 to TRBJ2-5. The CDR3 contains 14 residues. Germline V lookup: CDR1 SGHAT, CDR2 FQNNGV. CDR3 protein: CASSFLRSQETQYF.

This chain connects TRBV28 to TRBJ2-7; TCRdb returns TRBD1, unconfirmable since there is no DNA. Germline V gene sequence: CDR1 MDHEN, CDR2 SYDVKM. The CDR3 length is 14 residues. The CDR3 spells CASSLRTEFYEQYF.

V and J are TRBV7-9 and TRBJ2-1. This CDR3 contains 13 residues. CDR1 and CDR2 from the germline V gene are SEHNR and FQNEAQ (reference sequence). CDR3 residues: CASGETSYNEQFF. Full variable domain (missing parts from reference TRBV7-9 and TRBJ2-1): DTGVSQNPRHKITKRGQNVTFRCDPISEHNRLYWYRQTLGQGPEFLTYFQNEAQLEKSRLLSDRFSAERPKGSFSTLEIQRTEQGDSAMYLCASGETSYNEQFFGPGTRLTVL.

The rearrangement joins TRBV7-8 to TRBJ1-1. Per germline, CDR1 SGHVS and CDR2 FQNEAQ. The CDR3 runs 16 residues. CDR3 loop: CASSLGGGLLNTEAFF.

The chain carries TRBV29-1 and TRBJ1-1; TCRdb selects TRBD1, and the lack of DNA leaves this call unchecked. The germline CDR1 and CDR2 sequences are SQVTM and ANQGSEA. CDR3 size: 13 residues. CDR3 loop: CSVVAGLNTEAFF. Combining the CDR3 with reference TRBV29-1 and TRBJ1-1 gives the whole variable domain SAVISQKPSRDICQRGTSLTIQCQVDSQVTMMFWYRQQPGQSLTLIATANQGSEATYESGFVIDKFPISRPNLTFSTLTVSNMSPEDSSIYLCSVVAGLNTEAFFGQGTRLTVV.